The 6 T cell receptor beta chains presented below share a single source sample, sequenced in a study of identical twins. TCRdb reanalysed the 5' RACE reads using MiXCR and keeps one entry per CDR3 protein. The table shows around 490,000 distinct CDR3 sequences, with around 24% occurring only once. Another study also made use of these data, one on yellow fever vaccine responses in identical twins.

The specimen was CD4+ T cells sorted from blood. Receptors originate from a woman under 30 in good health.

The J gene is TRBJ2-7, the V gene TRBV25-1; tentatively, D is TRBD1 or TRBD2 (5 bases each). V lost 6 bases to trimming and J lost 2 bases, with 14 bases between them. From germline, CDR1 is MGHDK and CDR2 SYGVNS. The CDR3 loop spans 14 amino acids. The CDR3 DNA is TGTGCCAGCAGAGAGAGGGGCTCGGCCTACGAGCAGTACTTC. Translated: CASRERGSAYEQYF.

This clonotype appeared a few times. V usage is TRBV6-1 and J usage is TRBJ2-1; 10 bases line up with TRBD2. V trimming: 5 bases; J trimming: 1 base; junction bases outside the gene matches: 5. Germline-derived CDR1 and CDR2 are MNHNS and SASEGT. The CDR3 is made up of 16 amino acids. The CDR3 spells CASSLMTSGSYNEQFF. The CDR3 DNA reads as TGTGCCAGCAGTCTGATGACTAGCGGGTCCTACAATGAGCAGTTCTTC.

J is TRBJ2-2 and V is TRBV20-1; D gene ambiguous. The length of the CDR3 is 12 residues. Germline CDR1 DFQATT, CDR2 SNEGSKA (reference sequence). Trimming removed 2 bases at V and 9 bases at J, with 10 bases between. CDR3 bases: TGCAGTGCTAGATTGGGGTCCAGGGAGCTGTTTTTT. Translating it yields CSARLGSRELFF.

This clonotype showed up many times. The chain couples TRBV20-1 to TRBJ2-3; TRBD2 matches 11 bases. The V gene end was trimmed by 5 bases and the J gene end by 2 bases; junction bases not matched to a gene: 3. The V gene's germline CDR1 is DFQATT and CDR2 SNEGSKA (reference sequence). This CDR3 has 14 amino acids. DNA for the CDR3: TGCAGTGCTTCACTAGCGGGGGTCACAGATACGCAGTATTTT. It specifies CSASLAGVTDTQYF.

This clonotype was seen only a few times. The chain employs TRBV18 and TRBJ1-1; D unclear. V lost 3 bases to trimming and J lost 7 bases, with 9 bases between them. The germline V gene encodes CDR1 KGHSH and CDR2 LQKENI. This CDR3 region has 12 residues. CDR3 in amino acids: CASSPAISEAFF. The CDR3 nucleotides are TGTGCCAGCTCACCGGCGATCAGTGAAGCTTTCTTT.

The rearrangement joins TRBV28 to TRBJ1-2; 8 nucleotides match TRBD1. Germline CDR1 MDHEN, CDR2 SYDVKM. The CDR3 has 15 residues. V was clipped by 6 bases and J by 4 bases; unmatched bases: 10. The CDR3 DNA reads TGTGCCAGCAGGCCCCAGGGGGCGCGAAGCTATGGCTACACCTTC. It encodes CASRPQGARSYGYTF.